A selection of T cell receptor beta chains follows, all from one sample in a study of blood T cell repertoires in COVID-19. This table comes from immunoSEQ multiplex PCR, and its TCRdb copy is limited to in-frame clones, with some not included. Among about 370,000 clones listed, over 75% were seen once. Sequenced sample: PBMCs or T cells enriched from blood (not recorded which). These receptors were collected from a man aged 18 to 30 who had recovered from COVID-19. Both conserved end residues are part of each CDR3. The D gene is left open where the match is weak. Size is stated for part of the rows, as once, few or many counts, or as a class when the clone is expanded.

.	.	TRBV6-5	TRBJ2-2	TGTGCCAGCAGTTCTGCAGGGGACACCGGGGAGCTGTTTTTT	CASSSAGDTGELFF
.	TRBD2	TRBV27	TRBJ2-7	TGTGCCAGCAGTTTACCCGTGGGACTAGCGGGAGCCTCCTACGAGCAGTACTTC	CASSLPVGLAGASYEQYF
.	.	TRBV18	TRBJ1-2	TGTGCCAGCTCACCAGGGGCAGGGAGGAACTATGGCTACACCTTC	CASSPGAGRNYGYTF
.	TRBD1	TRBV7-2	TRBJ1-1	TGTGCCAGCAGCTTACACACAGGGGTGGGGACTGAAGCTTTCTTT	CASSLHTGVGTEAFF
once	.	TRBV11-2	TRBJ1-2	TGTGCCAGCACGTCAGGGCGATCCTATGGCTACACCTTC	CASTSGRSYGYTF
.	TRBD2	TRBV7-8	TRBJ2-7	TGTGCCAGCAGCTTAGTACGGGTTAGCGGGATGTCCTACGAGCAGTACTTC	CASSLVRVSGMSYEQYF
.	.	TRBV2	TRBJ2-3	TGTGCCAGCAGTGGGACTGGAGGGGCGGGCGATACGCAGTATTTT	CASSGTGGAGDTQYF
.	.	TRBV19	TRBJ1-1	TGTGCCAGTAGTACCGCCCCAGGGACTGAAGCTTTCTTT	CASSTAPGTEAFF
few	TRBD1	TRBV10-2	TRBJ2-1	TGCGCCAGCAGTAAGGGACAGAACTCCTACAATGAGCAGTTCTTC	CASSKGQNSYNEQFF
.	.	TRBV28	TRBJ1-2	TGTGCCAGCAACTCACCTACTCAACAGGTTTTTCGGGGCTACACCTTC	CASNSPTQQVFRGYTF
.	TRBD1	TRBV7-9	TRBJ1-2	TGTGCCAGCAGCTTCCGGGACAGACCTAACTATGGCTACACCTTC	CASSFRDRPNYGYTF
.	.	TRBV11-2	TRBJ2-1	TGTGCCAGCAGCTTAGCTGGAGACTCCCGGTACAATGAGCAGTTCTTC	CASSLAGDSRYNEQFF
.	TRBD1	TRBV15	TRBJ1-6	TGTGCCACCAGCACGCAGGGGGCCCATTCACCCCTCCACTTT	CATSTQGAHSPLHF
.	.	TRBV29-1	TRBJ2-6	TGCAGCACATTGGGGGCGCGCGGGGCCAACGTCCTGACTTTC	CSTLGARGANVLTF
.	.	TRBV21-1	TRBJ2-7	TGTGCCAGCAGCAAAAATATCTACGAGCAGTACTTC	CASSKNIYEQYF
.	.	TRBV19	TRBJ1-4	TGTGCCAGTAGTATAGACCCCAGGTCGAATGAAAAACTGTTTTTT	CASSIDPRSNEKLFF
.	TRBD1	TRBV5-6	TRBJ1-1	TGTGCCAGCAGCTGGGGAGGATGGGACAGGGCCTTGACGGAAGCTTTCTTT	CASSWGGWDRALTEAFF
many	TRBD1	TRBV6-5	TRBJ1-2	TGTGCCAGCACCCGACAGGGAGGAGAAGGAGGCTACACCTTC	CASTRQGGEGGYTF
.	TRBD1	TRBV12-3/TRBV12-4	TRBJ2-7	TGTGCCAGCAGTCGAGACAGGGTTGGGGAGCAGTACTTC	CASSRDRVGEQYF
.	.	TRBV20-1	TRBJ1-6	TGCAGTGCTAGTTTGCGGGAAACAGGTCGGTTTTCACCCCTCCACTTT	CSASLRETGRFSPLHF
few	TRBD1	TRBV18	TRBJ2-7	TGTGCCAGCTCACCGGCGGACAGGGGGGTGCAGTACTTC	CASSPADRGVQYF
.	TRBD1	TRBV27	TRBJ1-4	TGTGCCAGCAGCCTCGACAGGGGTGTCGGAAAACTGTTTTTT	CASSLDRGVGKLFF
.	TRBD2	TRBV19	TRBJ2-1	TGTGCCAGTCTAGCGGGAGGAAGCAATGAGCAGTTCTTC	CASLAGGSNEQFF
.	TRBD1	TRBV4-1	TRBJ1-2	TGCGCCAGCAGCCAAGAAGGAGGGGGCCTCGATGGCTACACCTTC	CASSQEGGGLDGYTF
.	.	TRBV11-2	TRBJ2-7	TGTGCCAGCAGGTATGATAGGAGTCGATCCTACGAGCAGTACTTC	CASRYDRSRSYEQYF
.	TRBD2	TRBV5-1	TRBJ2-1	TGCGCCAGCAGCTCAAATAGCGGGGGACCCTCCTACAATGAGCAGTTCTTC	CASSSNSGGPSYNEQFF
.	TRBD1	TRBV19	TRBJ1-2	TGTGCCAGTACTGAACCGGGACAGAACTATGGCTACACCTTC	CASTEPGQNYGYTF
.	.	TRBV7-2	TRBJ1-3	TGTGCCAGCAGCTTAGTTACGAGCTCTGGAAACACCATATATTTT	CASSLVTSSGNTIYF
.	.	TRBV4-3	TRBJ2-7	TGCGCCAGCAGCCAAGCCTGGACAGACTCTTCCTACGAGCAGTACTTC	CASSQAWTDSSYEQYF
once	.	TRBV7-5	TRBJ2-7	TGTGCCAGACCGACAGGGCTCCGCTACGAGCAGTACTTC	CARPTGLRYEQYF
.	.	TRBV29-1	TRBJ2-1	TGCAGCGTTGTGGGCGGGACTGAGCAGTTCTTC	CSVVGGTEQFF
.	TRBD2	TRBV27	TRBJ2-1	TGTGCCAGCAGTTCGACTAGCGGTTCCTACAATGAGCAGTTCTTC	CASSSTSGSYNEQFF
.	TRBD1	TRBV19	TRBJ2-7	TGTGCCACCGCGTCGACAGGGGGCTTGAACGAGCAGTACTTC	CATASTGGLNEQYF
once	.	TRBV4-1	TRBJ1-2	TGCGCCAGCAGCCAAGCCTCAGGGGCGCCCTATGGCTACACCTTC	CASSQASGAPYGYTF
.	.	TRBV9	TRBJ2-1	TGTGCCAGCAGCGTCAGCGATAACTCCTACAATGAGCAGTTCTTC	CASSVSDNSYNEQFF
.	TRBD1	TRBV2	TRBJ1-3	TGTGCCAGCAGTGCTCGGGACAGGGGGTTATATTTT	CASSARDRGLYF
.	.	TRBV5-6	TRBJ2-1	TGTGCCAGCAGCTTGTTGGCTAGCTTAGATCTTGAGCAGTTCTTC	CASSLLASLDLEQFF
.	TRBD2	TRBV27	TRBJ2-1	TGTGCCAGCAGTTTAGGCTCTAGCGGGGGGTACAATGAGCAGTTCTTC	CASSLGSSGGYNEQFF
.	.	TRBV4-3	TRBJ1-4	TGCGCCAGCAGCCAAGGGAGGGACGAAAAACTGTTTTTT	CASSQGRDEKLFF
few	.	TRBV2	TRBJ1-5	TGTGCCAGCAACAGGGAATATCAGCCCCAGCATTTT	CASNREYQPQHF
.	.	TRBV2	TRBJ1-6	TGTGCCAGCAGTGAAGCTACAGGCAGGGGTAGAGATTCACCCCTCCACTTT	CASSEATGRGRDSPLHF
.	.	TRBV24-1	TRBJ2-7	TGTGCCACCAGTGCGACGGGTTTCTACGAGCAGTACTTC	CATSATGFYEQYF
.	TRBD1	TRBV4-3	TRBJ2-1	TGCGCCAGCAGCTCCGACAGGGTTGGTTACAATGAGCAGTTCTTC	CASSSDRVGYNEQFF
.	TRBD1	TRBV28	TRBJ2-7	TGTGCCAGCAGTTTGCCCGGGACAGGCTACGAGCAGTACTTC	CASSLPGTGYEQYF
.	TRBD2	TRBV24-1	TRBJ2-3	TGTGCCACCAGTGATTCGAGGTTGAACCCCCGGGAGGCAGATACGCAGTATTTT	CATSDSRLNPREADTQYF
.	.	TRBV6-1	TRBJ1-3	TGTGCCAGCAGGGAAGGACAGACCTCTGGAAACACCATATATTTT	CASREGQTSGNTIYF
.	TRBD1	TRBV2	TRBJ2-5	TGTGCCAGCAACTCCGGGACAGGGGTACGGGAGACCCAGTACTTC	CASNSGTGVRETQYF
.	TRBD1	TRBV5-1	TRBJ2-1	TGCGCCAGCAGCTTGGGGACGGGACAGCCCTACAATGAGCAGTTCTTC	CASSLGTGQPYNEQFF